Listed here are 32 T cell receptor beta chains from one sample, sequenced in a study of blood T cells in healthy people across ages. A sample-barcoded 5' primer and a J-beta primer mix were used in a second PCR of about 7 to 11 cycles. Each CDR3 protein gets one entry after TCRdb re-called the 5' RACE reads with MiXCR. The sample records more than 800,000 distinct CDR3 sequences, more than 25% being singletons. The sample consisted of blood. These receptors were obtained from a woman of 80 years or more in good health.

This clonotype was seen a few times. The V and J genes are TRBV18 and TRBJ2-3, with D maybe TRBD2 (5 bases). Germline lookup yields CDR1 KGHSH and CDR2 LQKENI. Trimming left V 1 base short and J 8 bases short, with 22 bases between. This CDR3 region has 17 residues. The CDR3 DNA follows: TGTGCCAGCTCACCACGGAGTAGCGCGGCCCTAGATTCTACGCAGTATTTT. Translated: CASSPRSSAALDSTQYF.

This clonotype has ten or more counts. The rearrangement uses TRBV20-1 and TRBJ1-1; D remains unclear. V lost 3 bases to trimming and J lost 0 bases, with 11 bases between them. The CDR3 length is 14 residues. Per the germline V gene, CDR1 is DFQATT and CDR2 is SNEGSKA (reference sequence). In nucleotides, the CDR3 is TGCAGTGCTAGTAAGTCCTTGATGAACACTGAAGCTTTCTTT. Translation: CSASKSLMNTEAFF.

This clonotype was counted ten times or more. The chain combines TRBV9 with TRBJ2-4, with 11 bases identical to TRBD1. The J call could be wrong; TRBJ2-7 is a better fit for the DNA end. The CDR3 is made up of 14 amino acids. Germline CDR1 and CDR2: SGDLS and YYNGEE. The CDR3 spells CASSVGQGAGEQYF. The CDR3 DNA sequence: TGTGCCAGCAGCGTTGGACAGGGGGCTGGCGAGCAGTACTTC.

In its sample, this clonotype was seen a few times. The chain recombines TRBV20-1 with TRBJ1-6, with D tentatively TRBD1 (5 bases). This CDR3 comprises 13 residues. The germline V gene encodes CDR1 DFQATT and CDR2 SNEGSKA (reference sequence). V shed 2 bases and J shed 10 bases, with 12 bases lying between them. This CDR3 is CSARQGGGSPLHF. The CDR3 DNA reads as TGCAGTGCTAGACAGGGAGGTGGCTCACCCCTCCACTTT.

This clonotype has more than one count but fewer than ten. J is TRBJ2-1 and V is TRBV11-3; maybe TRBD2 (5 bases). This CDR3 region has 17 residues. Between the trimmed V and J ends, which lost 3 bases and 0 bases, there was a span of 15 bases. Germline CDR1 and CDR2: SGHNT and YENEEA. CDR3 loop: CASSFSSIEGSYNEQFF. CDR3 coding DNA: TGTGCCAGCAGCTTCAGTTCTATTGAGGGCTCCTACAATGAGCAGTTCTTC.

This clonotype was observed many times. This rearrangement joins TRBV29-1 to TRBJ1-5, with D uncertain. The CDR3 covers 14 residues. Per the germline V gene, CDR1 is SQVTM and CDR2 is ANQGSEA. V shed 5 bases and J shed 4 bases, with 15 bases lying between them. Written as DNA, the CDR3 is TGCAGCGTTTCGGGCGGGCAGACTAATCAGCCCCAGCATTTT. Protein product: CSVSGGQTNQPQHF.

This clonotype was picked up many times. V gene TRBV20-1 combines with J gene TRBJ2-5; 7 nucleotides agree with TRBD1. V was pared by 0 bases and J by 7 bases, with 11 bases of the junction left unmatched. Germline lookup yields CDR1 DFQATT and CDR2 SNEGSKA (reference sequence). The CDR3 spans 15 residues. This CDR3 is CSARDPLLAGGTQYF. DNA of the CDR3: TGCAGTGCTAGAGATCCCCTCCTGGCAGGGGGGACCCAGTACTTC.

This clonotype was seen more than once but under ten times. The chain uses TRBV5-5 and TRBJ1-1; D ambiguous. This CDR3 has 17 residues. With 0 bases removed from V and 4 bases from J, the gap between germline ends came to 19 bases. Per germline, CDR1 SGHKS and CDR2 YYEKEE (reference sequence). Here the CDR3 reads CASSLVKVGVVGTEAFF. CDR3 DNA: TGTGCCAGCAGCTTGGTTAAGGTCGGTGTCGTGGGCACTGAAGCTTTCTTT.

Details on this clonotype: With a much larger clone just one base away, this may be a read error. The genes are TRBV6-6 and TRBJ2-5; a possible D gene is TRBD1 (7 bases). The CDR3 is 16 residues long. Germline values: CDR1 MNHNY, CDR2 SVGAGI (reference sequence). The V and J ends lost 2 bases and 11 bases respectively, with 24 bases between them. The CDR3: CASSYSGQGVGNEQYF. Written as DNA, the CDR3 is TGTGCCAGCAGTTACAGCGGGCAGGGGGTAGGAAATGAGCAGTACTTC.

Note on this clonotype: This sequence may be a read error, since a much larger clone differs from it by one base. The chain is built from TRBV2 and TRBJ2-1; 9 nucleotides match TRBD1. Germline assignment: CDR1 SNHLY and CDR2 FYNNEI. This CDR3 spans 14 amino acids. The CDR3 protein is CASRTRTGVNGQFF. The CDR3 nucleotides are TGTGCCAGCAGAACACGGACAGGGGTGAATGGGCAGTTCTTC.

This clonotype was recorded many times. The chain joins TRBV12-3 or TRBV12-4 to TRBJ2-7, with D maybe TRBD1 (5 bases). The germline V and J ends were trimmed by 6 bases and 0 bases, with 15 bases remaining between them. CDR3 length: 15 amino acids. The DNA of the CDR3 is TGTGCCAGCAGCAAGGGGCCGGGCACCTCCTACGAGCAGTACTTC. This sequence encodes CASSKGPGTSYEQYF.

About this clonotype itself: A much larger clone differs from this one at a single base, so this may be a read error. The rearrangement joins TRBV3-1 to TRBJ1-2; TRBD1 matches at 10 bases. Germline lookup yields CDR1 LGHDT and CDR2 YNNKEL (reference sequence). The CDR3 runs 14 residues. V gave up 5 bases and J gave up 12 bases; unmatched junction bases: 12. The chain's CDR3 is CASSTSSTGGSNTF. The CDR3 DNA reads TGTGCCAGCAGCACCTCTTCGACAGGGGGCAGCAACACCTTC.

The sample holds many counts of this clonotype. J is TRBJ2-1 and V is TRBV7-9; TRBD1 matches at 9 bases. CDR1 and CDR2 (germline): SEHNR, FQNEAQ (reference sequence). V gave up 1 base and J gave up 8 bases; unmatched junction bases: 6. This CDR3 contains 15 residues. Written as DNA, the CDR3 is TGTGCCAGCAGCTTAGAGGGACAGGGTAGGGATGAGCAGTTCTTC. This translates into CASSLEGQGRDEQFF.

The V call is TRBV7-2, the J call TRBJ2-1; D is uncertain. Germline V gene sequence: CDR1 SGHTA, CDR2 FQGNSA. Trimming pared 3 bases from V and 9 bases from J, leaving 9 bases between. The CDR3 loop spans 12 amino acids. The CDR3 reads CASSFWVGEQFF. CDR3 bases: TGTGCCAGCAGCTTTTGGGTAGGTGAGCAGTTCTTC.

This chain joins TRBV20-1 and TRBJ2-7; D possibly corresponds to TRBD2 (5 bases). This CDR3 spans 16 amino acids. Germline CDR1 is DFQATT and CDR2 is SNEGSKA (reference sequence). Trimming took 6 bases from V and 7 from J, leaving 28 bases between them. CDR3 amino acids: CSARRAGPGSSNEQYF. The CDR3 bases are TGCAGTGCCCGACGGGCGGGCCCCGGTTCGTCAAATGAGCAGTACTTC.

V usage is TRBV20-1 and J usage is TRBJ1-5; D is unclear. The length of the CDR3 is 13 residues. Trimming pared 3 bases from V and 3 bases from J, leaving 9 bases between. Germline V gene sequence: CDR1 DFQATT, CDR2 SNEGSKA (reference sequence). The CDR3 loop reads CSARLQPNQPQHF. CDR3 in DNA: TGCAGTGCTAGGCTACAACCCAATCAGCCCCAGCATTTT.

About this clonotype: A much larger clone sits a single nucleotide away, making a read error possible. The chain has TRBV6-1 and TRBJ2-7; D remains ambiguous. V was clipped by 6 bases and J by 2 bases, with 5 bases between them. CDR3 length: 11 residues. CDR1 is MNHNS and CDR2 is SASEGT in the germline V gene. The CDR3 is CASRETYEQYF. The CDR3, as DNA: TGTGCCAGCAGGGAAACCTACGAGCAGTACTTC.

This clonotype has a count of ten or more. CDR3 sequence (DNA): TGTGCCTGGAGTTTCCCGGGACTAGCGGGGCTTAACACAGATACGCAGTATTTT. This codes for CAWSFPGLAGLNTDTQYF. This rearrangement joins TRBV30 to TRBJ2-3, with 13 nucleotides matching TRBD2. The CDR3 loop spans 18 amino acids. Germline trimming cut 2 bases from V and 2 bases from J; bases unmatched to any gene: 10. Germline values: CDR1 GTSNPN, CDR2 SVGIG (reference sequence). Based on the CDR3 plus reference TRBV30 and TRBJ2-3, the full variable domain is SQTIHQWPATLVQPVGSPLSLECTVEGTSNPNLYWYRQAAGRGLQLLFYSVGIGQISSEVPQNLSASRPQDRQFILSSKKLLLSDSGFYLCAWSFPGLAGLNTDTQYFGPGTRLTVL.

A single count supports this clonotype. The gene calls are TRBV5-1 and TRBJ1-6; the match to TRBD1 covers 7 bases. This CDR3 region has 16 residues. The V gene's germline CDR1 is SGHRS and CDR2 YFSETQ. The J segment lost 8 bases and the V segment lost 0 bases, leaving 8 bases of the junction unmatched. The CDR3 DNA is TGCGCCAGCAGCTTGGGACCGGACAGGATCGATTCACCCCTCCACTTT. This codes for CASSLGPDRIDSPLHF.

The chain combines TRBV7-2 with TRBJ2-1, with D tentatively TRBD1 or TRBD2 (5 bases each). Germline CDR1 reads SGHTA; CDR2 reads FQGNSA. This CDR3 contains 15 residues. The V end was cut by 3 bases, the J end by 8 bases, with 17 bases between. In DNA, the CDR3 is TGTGCCAGCAGCTTCGCAGGGTCGGGGCAGGATGAGCAGTTCTTC. This codes for CASSFAGSGQDEQFF. The full variable domain, in which reference TRBV7-2 and TRBJ2-1 provide the parts outside the CDR3, is GAGVSQSPSNKVTEKGKDVELRCDPISGHTALYWYRQSLGQGLEFLIYFQGNSAPDKSGLPSDRFSAERTGGSVSTLTIQRTQQEDSAVYLCASSFAGSGQDEQFFGPGTRLTVL.

This clonotype was recorded at least ten times. The chain is built from TRBV20-1 and TRBJ2-1, with 9 bases fitting TRBD2. Germline trimming cut 6 bases from V and 3 bases from J; bases unmatched to any gene: 6. The CDR3 sequence is 14 residues long. Germline V gene lookup returns CDR1 DFQATT and CDR2 SNEGSKA (reference sequence). CDR3 protein: CSAVSGGNYNEQFF. CDR3 DNA sequence: TGCAGTGCGGTTAGCGGGGGAAACTACAATGAGCAGTTCTTC.

The rearrangement joins TRBV27 to TRBJ1-6; D might be TRBD1 (5 bases). Per the germline V gene, CDR1 is MNHEY and CDR2 is SMNVEV (reference sequence). The V gene lost 6 bases and the J gene lost 16 bases, with 19 bases spanning the gap. The CDR3 has 13 amino acids. The DNA for the CDR3 is TGTGCCAGCAGCTCCGGGGGGGGTGCCCATCTCCACTTT. This encodes CASSSGGGAHLHF.

This clonotype was picked up a small number of times. The genes are TRBV7-8 and TRBJ1-2; D remains unclear. Trimming took 8 bases from V and 7 from J, leaving 17 bases between them. Germline values: CDR1 SGHVS, CDR2 FQNEAQ. The CDR3 contains 13 residues. CDR3 loop: CASSPTGISGYTF. CDR3 bases: TGTGCCAGCTCCCCAACGGGGATTTCTGGCTACACCTTC.

In regard to this clonotype: A much larger clone lies one base from this, so it may be a read error. The chain couples TRBV7-9 to TRBJ2-3; tentative D call: TRBD1 (6 bases). The germline V gene has CDR1 SEHNR and CDR2 FQNEAQ (reference sequence). The CDR3 length is 16 residues. DNA for the CDR3: TGTGCCAGCAGCTTAGCGGCAGGGGAAAGCACAGATACGCGGTATTTT. Amino acids: CASSLAAGESTDTRYF.

This CDR3 is CASPGTCYGYTF. The CDR3 DNA reads as TGTGCCTCGCCCGGGACTTGCTATGGCTACACCTTC. The rearrangement uses TRBV30 and TRBJ1-2; perhaps TRBD1 as D (5 bases). This CDR3 comprises 12 residues. Germline V gene data show CDR1 as GTSNPN and CDR2 as SVGIG (reference sequence). V was pared by 7 bases and J by 4 bases, with 13 bases between. Filled out from reference TRBV30 and TRBJ1-2, the complete variable domain reads SQTIHQWPATLVQPVGSPLSLECTVEGTSNPNLYWYRQAAGRGLQLLFYSVGIGQISSEVPQNLSASRPQDRQFILSSKKLLLSDSGFYLCASPGTCYGYTFGSGTRLTVV.

The chain joins TRBV6-9 to TRBJ2-3, with 11 bases matching TRBD2. Germline V CDR1 and CDR2: MNHGY, SVAAGI. CDR3 size: 18 residues. Trimming cost V 5 bases and J 0 bases; bases outside gene matches: 10. The CDR3 DNA sequence: TGTGCCAGCAGTCCCGGGGCTAGCGGGGGGTCTAGCACAGATACGCAGTATTTT. Residues: CASSPGASGGSSTDTQYF.

There are many counts of this clonotype. The V gene is TRBV6-2 or TRBV6-3, the J gene TRBJ2-6, with 8 bases identical to TRBD1. V shed 5 bases and J 7 bases; nucleotides not matched to a gene: 10. Germline V gene sequence: CDR1 MNHEY, CDR2 SVGEGT. The length of the CDR3 is 16 residues. The DNA for the CDR3 is TGTGCCAGCAGTAACCGACAGGGGAGTAGAGCCAACGTCCTGACTTTC. It codes for CASSNRQGSRANVLTF.

This clonotype was detected ten times or more. V is TRBV5-8 and J is TRBJ2-7; 8 bases agree with TRBD1. V was pared by 6 bases and J by 0 bases, with 11 bases of the junction left unmatched. The CDR3 has 16 residues. Germline loops: CDR1 SGHTS, CDR2 YDEGEE. The CDR3 protein is CASTMTGVGYSYEQYF. In DNA form, the CDR3 reads TGTGCCAGCACCATGACAGGGGTGGGCTACTCCTACGAGCAGTACTTC. The full variable domain, completed using reference TRBV5-8 and TRBJ2-7, is EAGVTQSPTHLIKTRGQQATLRCSPISGHTSVYWYQQALGLGLQFLLWYDEGEERNRGNFPPRFSGRQFPNYSSELNVNALELEDSALYLCASTMTGVGYSYEQYFGPGTRLTVT.

The chain employs TRBV6-1 and TRBJ1-5, with D hard to call. Germline-derived CDR1 and CDR2 are MNHNS and SASEGT. Trimming removed 3 bases from V and 5 bases from J, with 5 bases in between. The CDR3 is 12 amino acids. In DNA form, the CDR3 reads TGTGCCAGCAGTGAGAATTATCAGCCCCAGCATTTT. Protein: CASSENYQPQHF.

V and J are TRBV4-1 and TRBJ1-2, with D possibly matching TRBD1 (5 bases). Trimming cost V 6 bases and J 5 bases, with 19 bases left between them. The CDR3 contains 15 residues. Germline lookup yields CDR1 MGHRA and CDR2 YSYEKL. As DNA, the CDR3 is TGCGCCAGCAGGTCTCCGGAAAGGGACCATTATGGCTACACCTTC. This translates into CASRSPERDHYGYTF.

The CDR3 DNA reads as TGTGCCAGCAGCAAACCTCCTCTTTGGGGGAACTATGGCTACACCTTC. Encoded protein: CASSKPPLWGNYGYTF. The rearrangement joins TRBV7-9 to TRBJ1-2; D is possibly TRBD1 (5 bases). This CDR3 has 16 residues. Germline-derived CDR1 and CDR2 are SEHNR and FQNEAQ (reference sequence). Trimming removed 5 bases from V and 2 bases from J, with 18 bases in between. Based on the CDR3 plus reference TRBV7-9 and TRBJ1-2, the full variable domain is DTGVSQNPRHKITKRGQNVTFRCDPISEHNRLYWYRQTLGQGPEFLTYFQNEAQLEKSRLLSDRFSAERPKGSFSTLEIQRTEQGDSAMYLCASSKPPLWGNYGYTFGSGTRLTVV.

The count of this clonotype is one. The CDR3 DNA sequence: TGTGCCAGCAGCTCTCAGGCCAGACTAGCGGGAGGGCGAGATACGCAGTATTTT. Translation gives CASSSQARLAGGRDTQYF. This chain connects TRBV12-3 or TRBV12-4 to TRBJ2-3, with 14 bases aligning to TRBD2. The CDR3 totals 18 residues. J gave up 5 bases and V 6 bases, and 13 bases lay outside the gene matches.